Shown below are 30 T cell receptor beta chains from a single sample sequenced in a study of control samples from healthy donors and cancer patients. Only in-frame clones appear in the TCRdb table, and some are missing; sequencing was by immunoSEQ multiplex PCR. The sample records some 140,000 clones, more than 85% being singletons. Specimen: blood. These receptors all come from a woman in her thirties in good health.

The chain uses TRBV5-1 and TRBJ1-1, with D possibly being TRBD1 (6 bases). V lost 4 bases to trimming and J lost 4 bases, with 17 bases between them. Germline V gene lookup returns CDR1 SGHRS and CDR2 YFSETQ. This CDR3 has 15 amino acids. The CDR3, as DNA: TGCGCCAGCAGCGACCAGGGGCGGTCGACCACTGAAGCTTTCTTT. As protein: CASSDQGRSTTEAFF.

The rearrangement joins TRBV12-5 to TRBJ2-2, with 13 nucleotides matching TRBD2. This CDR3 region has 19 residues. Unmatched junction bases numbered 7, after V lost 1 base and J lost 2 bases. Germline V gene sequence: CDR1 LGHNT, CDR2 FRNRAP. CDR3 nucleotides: TGTGCTAGTGGTTTGGGAACGAGACTAGCGGGAGGCAACACCGGGGAGCTGTTTTTT. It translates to CASGLGTRLAGGNTGELFF.

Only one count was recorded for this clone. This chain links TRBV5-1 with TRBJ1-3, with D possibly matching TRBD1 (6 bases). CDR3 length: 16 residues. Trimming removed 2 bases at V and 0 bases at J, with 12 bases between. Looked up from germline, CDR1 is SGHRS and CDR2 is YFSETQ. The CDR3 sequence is CASSLRDTLSGNTIYF. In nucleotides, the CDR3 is TGCGCCAGCAGCTTAAGGGACACCCTCTCTGGAAACACCATATATTTT.

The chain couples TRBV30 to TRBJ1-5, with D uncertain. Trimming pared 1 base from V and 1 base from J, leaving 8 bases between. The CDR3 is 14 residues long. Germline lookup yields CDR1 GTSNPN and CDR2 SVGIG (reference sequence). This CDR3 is CAWSGVVSNQPQHF. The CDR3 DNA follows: TGTGCCTGGAGTGGAGTTGTCAGCAATCAGCCCCAGCATTTT.

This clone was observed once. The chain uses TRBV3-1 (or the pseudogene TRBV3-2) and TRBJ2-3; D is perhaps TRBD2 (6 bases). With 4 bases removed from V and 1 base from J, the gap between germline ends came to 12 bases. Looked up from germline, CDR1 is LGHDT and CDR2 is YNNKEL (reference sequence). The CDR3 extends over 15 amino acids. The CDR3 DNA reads TGTGCCAGCAGCCTCGGAGGGCCGCGCACAGATACGCAGTATTTT. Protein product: CASSLGGPRTDTQYF.

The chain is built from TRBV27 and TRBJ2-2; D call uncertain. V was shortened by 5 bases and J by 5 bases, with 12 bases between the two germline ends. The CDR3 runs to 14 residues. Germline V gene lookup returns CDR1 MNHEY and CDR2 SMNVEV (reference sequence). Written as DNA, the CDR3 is TGTGCCAGCAGTCCCCGGACCTTGACCGGGGAGCTGTTTTTT. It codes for CASSPRTLTGELFF.

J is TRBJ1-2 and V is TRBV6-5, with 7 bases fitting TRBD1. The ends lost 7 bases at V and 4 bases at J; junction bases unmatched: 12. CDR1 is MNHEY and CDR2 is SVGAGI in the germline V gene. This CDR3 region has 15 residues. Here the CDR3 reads CASNAGTVPFYGYTF. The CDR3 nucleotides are TGTGCCAGCAATGCTGGGACAGTCCCTTTCTATGGCTACACCTTC.

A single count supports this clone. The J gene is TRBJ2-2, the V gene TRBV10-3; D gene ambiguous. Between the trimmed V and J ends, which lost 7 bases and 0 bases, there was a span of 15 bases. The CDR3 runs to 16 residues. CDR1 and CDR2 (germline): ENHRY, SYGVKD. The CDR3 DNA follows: TGTGCCATCAAGGTGGGCGACCTGTCGAACACCGGGGAGCTGTTTTTT. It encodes CAIKVGDLSNTGELFF.

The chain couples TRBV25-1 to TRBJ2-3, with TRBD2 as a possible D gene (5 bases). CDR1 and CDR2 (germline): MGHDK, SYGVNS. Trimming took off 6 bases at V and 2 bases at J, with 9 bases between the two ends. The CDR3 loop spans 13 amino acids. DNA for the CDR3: TGTGCCAGCAGGGACTTATTCACAGATACGCAGTATTTT. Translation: CASRDLFTDTQYF.

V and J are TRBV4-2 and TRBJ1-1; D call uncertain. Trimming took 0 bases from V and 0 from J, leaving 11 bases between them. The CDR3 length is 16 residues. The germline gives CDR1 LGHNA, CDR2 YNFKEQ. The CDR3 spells CASSQDLYLMNTEAFF. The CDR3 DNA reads TGTGCCAGCAGCCAAGATCTGTACCTCATGAACACTGAAGCTTTCTTT.

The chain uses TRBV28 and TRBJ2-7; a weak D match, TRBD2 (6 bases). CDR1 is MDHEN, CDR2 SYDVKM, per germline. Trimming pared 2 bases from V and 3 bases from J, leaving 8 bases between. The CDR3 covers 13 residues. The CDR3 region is CASSLLGLYEQYF. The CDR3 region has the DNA TGTGCCAGCAGTTTACTGGGACTCTACGAGCAGTACTTC.

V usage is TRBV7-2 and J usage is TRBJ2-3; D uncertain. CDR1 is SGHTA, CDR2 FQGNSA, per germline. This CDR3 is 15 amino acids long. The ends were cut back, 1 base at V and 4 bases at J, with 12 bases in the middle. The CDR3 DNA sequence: TGTGCCAGCAGCTTAGTAGGGTCTAGAGCAGATACGCAGTATTTT. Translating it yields CASSLVGSRADTQYF. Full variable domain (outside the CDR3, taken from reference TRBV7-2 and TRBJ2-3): GAGVSQSPSNKVTEKGKDVELRCDPISGHTALYWYRQSLGQGLEFLIYFQGNSAPDKSGLPSDRFSAERTGGSVSTLTIQRTQQEDSAVYLCASSLVGSRADTQYFGPGTRLTVL.

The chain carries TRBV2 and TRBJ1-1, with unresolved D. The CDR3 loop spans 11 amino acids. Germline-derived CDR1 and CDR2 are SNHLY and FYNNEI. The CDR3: CAGRRDTEAFF. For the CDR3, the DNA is TGTGCAGGCCGGCGGGACACTGAAGCTTTCTTT.

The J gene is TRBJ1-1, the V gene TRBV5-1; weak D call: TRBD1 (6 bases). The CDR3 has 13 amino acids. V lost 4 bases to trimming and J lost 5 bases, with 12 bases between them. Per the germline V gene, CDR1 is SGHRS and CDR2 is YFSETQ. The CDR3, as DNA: TGCGCCAGCAGCGGGGGCGGAGGGACTGAAGCTTTCTTT. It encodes CASSGGGGTEAFF.

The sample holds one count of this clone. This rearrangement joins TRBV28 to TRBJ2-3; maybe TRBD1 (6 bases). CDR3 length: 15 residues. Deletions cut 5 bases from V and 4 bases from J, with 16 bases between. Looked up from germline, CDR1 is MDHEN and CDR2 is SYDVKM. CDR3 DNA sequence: TGTGCCAGCAGTCCACATACAGGGTCAGCAGATACGCAGTATTTT. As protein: CASSPHTGSADTQYF.

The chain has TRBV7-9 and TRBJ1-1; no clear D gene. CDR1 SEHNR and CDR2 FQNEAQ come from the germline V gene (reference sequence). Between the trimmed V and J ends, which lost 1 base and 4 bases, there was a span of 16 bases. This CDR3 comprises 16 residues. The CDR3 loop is CASSLVGPVSGTEAFF. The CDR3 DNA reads TGTGCCAGCAGCTTAGTGGGCCCGGTTTCCGGCACTGAAGCTTTCTTT.

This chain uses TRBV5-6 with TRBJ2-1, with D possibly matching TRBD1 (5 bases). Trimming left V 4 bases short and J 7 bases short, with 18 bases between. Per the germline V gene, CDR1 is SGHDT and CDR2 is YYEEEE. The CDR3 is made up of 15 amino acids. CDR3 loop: CASSLRVLGANEQFF. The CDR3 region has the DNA TGTGCCAGCAGCCTCCGGGTCCTAGGGGCGAATGAGCAGTTCTTC.

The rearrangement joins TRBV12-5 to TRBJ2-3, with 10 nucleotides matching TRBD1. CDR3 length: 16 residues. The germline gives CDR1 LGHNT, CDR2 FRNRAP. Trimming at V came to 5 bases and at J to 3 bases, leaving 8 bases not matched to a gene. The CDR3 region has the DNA TGTGCTAGTGGTCGGGGGGACAGGGGCGAAACAGATACGCAGTATTTT. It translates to CASGRGDRGETDTQYF. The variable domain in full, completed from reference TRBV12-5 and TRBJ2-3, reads DARVTQTPRHKVTEMGQEVTMRCQPILGHNTVFWYRQTMMQGLELLAYFRNRAPLDDSGMPKDRFSAEMPDATLATLKIQPSEPRDSAVYFCASGRGDRGETDTQYFGPGTRLTVL.

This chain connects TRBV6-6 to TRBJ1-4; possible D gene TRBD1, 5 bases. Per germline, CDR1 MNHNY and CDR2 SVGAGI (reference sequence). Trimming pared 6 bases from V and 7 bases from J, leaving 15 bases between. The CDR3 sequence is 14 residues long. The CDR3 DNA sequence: TGTGCCAGCAGAAGAAGGGACGGGGGTGAAAAACTGTTTTTT. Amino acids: CASRRRDGGEKLFF.

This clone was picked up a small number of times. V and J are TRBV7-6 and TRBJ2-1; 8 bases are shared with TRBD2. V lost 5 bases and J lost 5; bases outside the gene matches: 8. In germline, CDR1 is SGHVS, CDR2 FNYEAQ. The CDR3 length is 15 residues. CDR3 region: CASSPTSGVDNEQFF. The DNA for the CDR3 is TGTGCCAGCAGCCCAACTAGCGGCGTGGACAATGAGCAGTTCTTC.

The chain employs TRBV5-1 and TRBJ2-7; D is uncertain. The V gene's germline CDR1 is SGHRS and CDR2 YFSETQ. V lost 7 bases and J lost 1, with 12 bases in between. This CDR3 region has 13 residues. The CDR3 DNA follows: TGCGCCAGCCAATCCTTAGCATCCTACGAGCAGTACTTC. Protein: CASQSLASYEQYF.

CDR3 in DNA: TGTGCCAGCAGCTCCTCGGGGGGGGGCGTCGATGGCTACACCTTC. It yields the protein CASSSSGGGVDGYTF. The rearrangement uses TRBV3-1 (or the pseudogene TRBV3-2) and TRBJ1-2; D might be TRBD1 (6 bases). V was pared by 5 bases and J by 6 bases, with 19 bases between. The CDR3 runs to 15 residues. Germline V gives CDR1 LGHDT, CDR2 YNNKEL (reference sequence).

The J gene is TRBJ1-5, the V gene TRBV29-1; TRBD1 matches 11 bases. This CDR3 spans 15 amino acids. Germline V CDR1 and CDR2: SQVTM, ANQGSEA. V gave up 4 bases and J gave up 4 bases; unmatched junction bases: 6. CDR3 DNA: TGCAGCGTTGCCGTGGGGACAGGGGGGAATCAGCCCCAGCATTTT. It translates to CSVAVGTGGNQPQHF.

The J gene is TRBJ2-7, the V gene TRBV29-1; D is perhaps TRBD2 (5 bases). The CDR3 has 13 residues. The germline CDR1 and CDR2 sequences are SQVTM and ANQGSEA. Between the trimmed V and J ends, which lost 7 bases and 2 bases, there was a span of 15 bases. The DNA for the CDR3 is TGCAGCGCTGAGGGCCAGACTGCCTACGAGCAGTACTTC. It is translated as CSAEGQTAYEQYF.

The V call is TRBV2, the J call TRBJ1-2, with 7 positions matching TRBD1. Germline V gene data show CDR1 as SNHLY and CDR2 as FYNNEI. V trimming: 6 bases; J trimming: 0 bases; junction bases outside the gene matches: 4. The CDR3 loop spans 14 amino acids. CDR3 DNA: TGTGCCAGCAGGAGGGACAGAGCTAACTATGGCTACACCTTC. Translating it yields CASRRDRANYGYTF.

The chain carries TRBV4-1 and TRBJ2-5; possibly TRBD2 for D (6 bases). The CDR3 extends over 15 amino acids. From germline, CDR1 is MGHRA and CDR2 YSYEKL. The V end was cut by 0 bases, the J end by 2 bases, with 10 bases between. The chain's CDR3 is CASSQDGLPQETQYF. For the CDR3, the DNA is TGCGCCAGCAGCCAAGATGGACTACCACAAGAGACCCAGTACTTC.

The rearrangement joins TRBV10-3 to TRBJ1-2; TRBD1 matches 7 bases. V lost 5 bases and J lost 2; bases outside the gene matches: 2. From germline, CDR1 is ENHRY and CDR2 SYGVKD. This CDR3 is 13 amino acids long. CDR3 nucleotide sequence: TGTGCCATCAGTAAGGACAGGAACTATGGCTACACCTTC. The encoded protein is CAISKDRNYGYTF.

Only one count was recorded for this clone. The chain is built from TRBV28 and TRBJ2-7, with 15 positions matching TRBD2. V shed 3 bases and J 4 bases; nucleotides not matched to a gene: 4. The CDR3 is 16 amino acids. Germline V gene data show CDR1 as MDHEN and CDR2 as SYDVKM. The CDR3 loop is CASSFPGLAGGYEQYF. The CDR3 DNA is TGTGCCAGCAGTTTTCCGGGACTAGCGGGAGGATACGAGCAGTACTTC. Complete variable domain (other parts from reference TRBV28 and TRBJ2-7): DVKVTQSSRYLVKRTGEKVFLECVQDMDHENMFWYRQDPGLGLRLIYFSYDVKMKEKGDIPEGYSVSREKKERFSLILESASTNQTSMYLCASSFPGLAGGYEQYFGPGTRLTVT.

The CDR3 coding sequence is TGTGCCAGCAGCTTGATTAGTGTGGGGGCCGAATCCGCTTTCTTT. This translates into CASSLISVGAESAFF. The chain couples TRBV5-4 to TRBJ1-1; maybe TRBD1 (6 bases). Germline V lookup: CDR1 SGHNT, CDR2 YYREEE (reference sequence). V lost 1 base, J lost 11 bases, and 21 bases lay in between. The CDR3 length is 15 residues.

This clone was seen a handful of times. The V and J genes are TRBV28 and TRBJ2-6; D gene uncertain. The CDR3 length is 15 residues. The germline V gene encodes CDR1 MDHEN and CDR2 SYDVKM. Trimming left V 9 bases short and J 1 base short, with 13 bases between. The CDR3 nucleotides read TGTGCCAGACATAAGAGCGCTTCTGGGGCCAACGTCCTGACTTTC. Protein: CARHKSASGANVLTF.